One sample yielded the 27 T cell receptor beta chains listed below, sequenced in a study of shared clonotypes between healthy human individuals. Some clones are missing from TCRdb's copy, which holds only in-frame ones; the method was immunoSEQ multiplex PCR. The table lists around 1,000,000 clones, roughly 80% of them singletons, with roughly 0.83% in the top ten. The material sequenced was memory CD4+ T cells from PBMCs. Specified subset: CD45RA-negative fraction. Receptors were obtained from a man aged 18 to 29 in good health. Some clones in this sample may be carry-over from other donors' samples.

The rearrangement links TRBV13 to TRBJ1-2; D is unclear. Germline CDR1 PRHDT, CDR2 FYEKMQ (reference sequence). The CDR3 length is 13 residues. Trimming took 4 bases from V and 1 from J, leaving 7 bases between them. CDR3 protein: CASSSQSNYGYTF. CDR3 in DNA: TGTGCCAGCAGCTCCCAGAGTAACTATGGCTACACCTTC.

As regards this clone: Additional DNA sequences in this sample encode the identical CDR3. The V gene is TRBV2, the J gene TRBJ1-2; tentatively, D is TRBD1 (5 bases). The germline gives CDR1 SNHLY, CDR2 FYNNEI. The CDR3 consists of 13 residues. V lost 6 bases to trimming and J lost 2 bases, with 10 bases between them. As DNA, the CDR3 is TGTGCCAGCAGCGCCGGGGGAAACTATGGCTACACCTTC. It is translated as CASSAGGNYGYTF.

The sample holds one count of this clone. CDR3 in amino acids: CASSLLGRGRDEQYF. CDR3 nucleotide sequence: TGTGCCAGCAGCTTACTGGGCAGGGGCAGGGACGAGCAGTACTTC. The chain recombines TRBV13 with TRBJ2-7, with D perhaps TRBD1 (6 bases). V was trimmed by 2 bases and J by 5 bases, leaving 16 bases between them. CDR1 is PRHDT and CDR2 is FYEKMQ in the germline V gene (reference sequence). This CDR3 spans 15 amino acids.

The chain joins TRBV25-1 to TRBJ1-4; D might be TRBD1 (6 bases). Germline CDR1 reads MGHDK; CDR2 reads SYGVNS. The CDR3 loop spans 13 amino acids. Trimming removed 5 bases from V and 8 bases from J, with 12 bases in between. CDR3 nucleotides: TGTGCCAGCAGTCGCAGGGGAGGGGAAAAACTGTTTTTT. Translating it yields CASSRRGGEKLFF.

The V call is TRBV11-2, the J call TRBJ2-5; TRBD1 is a possible D gene (6 bases). From germline, CDR1 is SGHAT and CDR2 FQNNGV. V dropped 3 bases and J dropped 2 bases, with 13 bases sitting between them. The CDR3 is made up of 15 amino acids. This CDR3 reads CASSFGQLKQETQYF. The CDR3 coding sequence is TGTGCCAGCAGCTTCGGACAGTTAAAACAAGAGACCCAGTACTTC.

The CDR3 bases are TGCGCCAGCAGCAGCTCTAGCGGAGGCTCCTACAATGAGCAGTTCTTC. This translates into CASSSSSGGSYNEQFF. The chain uses TRBV5-1 and TRBJ2-1; 7 nucleotides agree with TRBD2. Germline assignment: CDR1 SGHRS and CDR2 YFSETQ. After removal of 4 bases from V and 0 bases from J, the junction contained 7 bases not matched to a gene. This CDR3 comprises 16 residues.

The chain links TRBV5-1 to TRBJ1-5; tentatively, D is TRBD1 (6 bases). The V gene's germline CDR1 is SGHRS and CDR2 YFSETQ. This CDR3 is built from 15 residues. The V gene lost 4 bases and the J gene lost 2 bases, with 13 bases spanning the gap. CDR3 loop: CASSVEGGRNQPQHF. CDR3 nucleotides: TGCGCCAGCAGCGTCGAGGGGGGCCGCAATCAGCCCCAGCATTTT.

This clone appeared a few times. Other DNA sequences in the same sample also yield this CDR3. The rearrangement joins TRBV30 to TRBJ2-7; TRBD1 matches at 10 bases. The CDR3 runs to 13 residues. CDR1 GTSNPN and CDR2 SVGIG come from the germline V gene (reference sequence). The J segment lost 4 bases and the V segment lost 1 base, leaving 1 base of the junction unmatched. The CDR3 nucleotides read TGTGCCTGGAGTGCGGACAGGGGGTACGAGCAGTACTTC. Protein: CAWSADRGYEQYF.

V and J are TRBV5-1 and TRBJ2-3, with 9 bases matching TRBD1. Germline V gene sequence: CDR1 SGHRS, CDR2 YFSETQ. The trim removed 3 bases at V and 5 bases at J, leaving 7 bases unmatched. The CDR3 is made up of 15 amino acids. The CDR3 DNA is TGCGCCAGCAGCTCCCGGGACAGGGTCCTAGATACGCAGTATTTT. As protein: CASSSRDRVLDTQYF.

V gene TRBV21-1 combines with J gene TRBJ2-7; the table calls TRBD1, which could not be checked here. TRBV21-1 counts as a pseudogene. The CDR3 is made up of 15 amino acids. The CDR3 nucleotides read TGTGCCAGCAGCAGAAAGCACAGGCATTCCTACGAGCAGTACTTC. As protein: CASSRKHRHSYEQYF.

The genes are TRBV28 and TRBJ2-7; weak D call: TRBD2 (6 bases). This CDR3 region has 13 residues. V was shortened by 9 bases and J by 0 bases, with 12 bases between the two germline ends. CDR1 and CDR2 from the germline V gene are MDHEN and SYDVKM. CDR3 nucleotides: TGTGCCAGTTACCACGGGGGCTCCTACGAGCAGTACTTC. This gives the protein CASYHGGSYEQYF.

The genes are TRBV6-1 and TRBJ1-1; D gene unclear. Trimming stripped 4 bases from V and 4 bases from J, with 10 bases between. The CDR3 spans 13 residues. Germline V gene lookup returns CDR1 MNHNS and CDR2 SASEGT. CDR3 loop: CASSAQTSTEAFF. CDR3 coding DNA: TGTGCCAGCAGTGCCCAGACAAGCACTGAAGCTTTCTTT.

This sequence joins TRBV28 and TRBJ1-5, with a possible D match to TRBD1 (5 bases). CDR1 is MDHEN, CDR2 SYDVKM, per germline. CDR3 length: 15 residues. Trimming stripped 5 bases from V and 7 bases from J, with 18 bases between. The CDR3 region has the DNA TGTGCCAGCAGTCCAGTCAGTACCGGGGGACAGCCCCAGCATTTT. As protein: CASSPVSTGGQPQHF.

The chain combines TRBV7-1 with TRBJ2-1; D call uncertain. TRBV7-1 counts as an open reading frame of uncertain function. This CDR3 has 15 residues. V lost 4 bases and J 2 bases, leaving 12 bases between the germline ends. CDR3 sequence (DNA): TGTGCCAGCAGCTTAGTTCCAGAGGCCTACAATGAGCAGTTCTTC. The encoded protein is CASSLVPEAYNEQFF.

The chain carries TRBV28 and TRBJ2-6; D is perhaps TRBD1 (5 bases). V was trimmed by 5 bases and J by 0 bases, leaving 8 bases between them. Germline V gene data show CDR1 as MDHEN and CDR2 as SYDVKM. This CDR3 has 15 residues. The CDR3 sequence is CASSRTNSGANVLTF. Written as DNA, the CDR3 is TGTGCCAGCAGTCGGACAAACTCTGGGGCCAACGTCCTGACTTTC.

The gene calls are TRBV2 and TRBJ1-4, with D unresolved. Per the germline V gene, CDR1 is SNHLY and CDR2 is FYNNEI. CDR3 length: 14 amino acids. Between the trimmed V and J ends, which lost 8 bases and 3 bases, there was a span of 13 bases. CDR3: CASRGLVSNEKLFF. CDR3 coding DNA: TGTGCCAGCCGCGGACTAGTCTCTAATGAAAAACTGTTTTTT. Complete variable domain (other parts from reference TRBV2 and TRBJ1-4): EPEVTQTPSHQVTQMGQEVILRCVPISNHLYFYWYRQILGQKVEFLVSFYNNEISEKSEIFDDQFSVERPDGSNFTLKIRSTKLEDSAMYFCASRGLVSNEKLFFGSGTQLSVL.

This chain links TRBV4-1 with TRBJ2-3, with 9 bases aligning to TRBD1. The CDR3 length is 15 residues. Germline V gene sequence: CDR1 MGHRA, CDR2 YSYEKL. The ends lost 4 bases at V and 1 base at J; junction bases unmatched: 3. CDR3 loop: CASSPRTGGTDTQYF. DNA of the CDR3: TGCGCCAGCAGCCCCCGGACAGGGGGCACAGATACGCAGTATTTT.

The chain has TRBV4-3 and TRBJ2-7; 9 bases fit TRBD2. Germline V gives CDR1 LGHNA, CDR2 YSLEER. J gave up 2 bases and V 2 bases, and 7 bases lay outside the gene matches. There are 16 residues in the CDR3. The CDR3 DNA is TGCGCCAGCAGCCAATTTAGCGGGAGCCCTACCTACGAGCAGTACTTC. It encodes CASSQFSGSPTYEQYF.

This clone showed up just a few times. The same CDR3 also results from other DNA sequences found in this sample. The genes are TRBV29-1 and TRBJ2-3; TRBD2 matches 8 bases. The CDR3 loop spans 13 amino acids. Unmatched junction bases numbered 7, after V lost 6 bases and J lost 5 bases. CDR1 and CDR2 (germline): SQVTM, ANQGSEA. The CDR3 loop reads CSVGSGRGDTQYF. CDR3 nucleotides: TGCAGCGTCGGCAGCGGGAGAGGAGATACGCAGTATTTT.

This clone showed up many times. The chain has TRBV18 and TRBJ2-3; D possibly matches TRBD1 or TRBD2 (6 bases each). The germline CDR1 and CDR2 sequences are KGHSH and LQKENI. The length of the CDR3 is 14 residues. The V end was cut by 8 bases, the J end by 8 bases, with 20 bases between. In DNA, the CDR3 is TGTGCCAGCCACACTAGCACAGGGATGGGTACGCAGTATTTT. Protein: CASHTSTGMGTQYF.

Details on this clone: A much more abundant neighbour one base away suggests this may be a read error. V gene TRBV11-3 combines with J gene TRBJ2-1; no firm D call. The V end lost 5 bases, the J end lost 0 bases, and 5 bases lay between the germline ends. This CDR3 region has 13 residues. Germline assignment: CDR1 SGHNT and CDR2 YENEEA. The CDR3 region is CASSSSSYNEQFF. CDR3 coding DNA: TGTGCCAGCAGCAGCAGCTCCTACAATGAGCAGTTCTTC.

The chain employs TRBV5-1 and TRBJ2-7; 9 positions match TRBD1. Per the germline V gene, CDR1 is SGHRS and CDR2 is YFSETQ. The CDR3 is 16 amino acids. J was trimmed by 3 bases and V by 2 bases; bases with no gene match: 9. DNA for the CDR3: TGCGCCAGCAGCTTCCTTAACCCGGGACAGGGCTACGAGCAGTACTTC. The encoded protein is CASSFLNPGQGYEQYF.

The chain links TRBV11-2 to TRBJ1-3, with unresolved D. Trimming removed 4 bases from V and 0 bases from J, with 13 bases in between. The CDR3 has 16 residues. The germline CDR1 and CDR2 sequences are SGHAT and FQNNGV. CDR3 sequence: CASSSLGGASGNTIYF. Here the CDR3 DNA reads TGTGCCAGCAGCTCCCTGGGCGGAGCCTCTGGAAACACCATATATTTT.

Only one count was recorded for this clone. Other DNA sequences in the same sample also yield this CDR3. The rearrangement joins TRBV7-3 to TRBJ2-1; 13 bases are a match to TRBD2. The CDR3 runs to 15 residues. In germline, CDR1 is SGHTA, CDR2 FQGTGA. V shed 6 bases and J 8 bases; nucleotides not matched to a gene: 7. The CDR3 spells CASSPGLAGADEQFF. The CDR3 nucleotides are TGTGCCAGCAGTCCCGGACTAGCGGGAGCCGATGAGCAGTTCTTC.

The chain has TRBV5-1 and TRBJ2-2; D call uncertain. CDR3 length: 14 residues. In germline, CDR1 is SGHRS, CDR2 YFSETQ. V was clipped by 4 bases and J by 4 bases, with 11 bases between them. CDR3 DNA sequence: TGCGCCAGCAGCGGATTAGGGTCCACCGGGGAGCTGTTTTTT. Translating gives CASSGLGSTGELFF.

The chain carries TRBV19 and TRBJ1-4; D gene uncertain. Trimming removed 0 bases at V and 5 bases at J, with 22 bases between. Germline V gene lookup returns CDR1 LNHDA and CDR2 SQIVND (reference sequence). The CDR3 is made up of 19 amino acids. CDR3 loop: CASSIDPAIHPNRNEKLFF. As DNA, the CDR3 is TGTGCCAGTAGTATAGATCCGGCGATCCACCCTAATCGAAATGAAAAACTGTTTTTT.

With respect to this clone: Possible read error: a much larger clone is one base away. This chain connects TRBV5-4 to TRBJ2-3, with 10 bases that match TRBD2. The CDR3 covers 16 residues. Germline lookup yields CDR1 SGHNT and CDR2 YYREEE (reference sequence). V was pared by 5 bases and J by 5 bases, with 11 bases of the junction left unmatched. CDR3 residues: CASRRASGGPGDTQYF. CDR3 nucleotides: TGTGCCAGCAGGCGGGCTAGCGGGGGCCCCGGAGATACGCAGTATTTT.